These 9 T cell receptor beta chains were sequenced from one sample in a study of blood T cells in healthy people across ages. Primed by a sample-barcoded 5' primer and a J-beta primer mix, a second PCR proceeded for about 6 to 12 cycles. Via MiXCR, TCRdb re-called the 5' RACE reads, giving one row per CDR3 protein. There are more than 1.4 million distinct CDR3 sequences in the sample; around 39% occur only once, and around 8% lies in the top ten. Material: blood. The receptors originated from a woman aged 18-29 years in good health.

The rearrangement uses TRBV13 and TRBJ2-3; 13 bases are a match to TRBD2. The CDR3 spans 20 residues. Germline trimming cut 4 bases from V and 2 bases from J; bases unmatched to any gene: 15. Germline V gives CDR1 PRHDT, CDR2 FYEKMQ (reference sequence). CDR3 sequence (DNA): TGTGCCAGCAGCTCCCACATAGGGACTAGCGGGGACCGATTCACAGATACGCAGTATTTT. This translates into CASSSHIGTSGDRFTDTQYF.

This clonotype was detected only a few times. The J gene is TRBJ2-5, the V gene TRBV13; 12 bases line up with TRBD2. The CDR3 has 17 amino acids. V was clipped by 3 bases and J by 4 bases; unmatched bases: 9. The germline V gene encodes CDR1 PRHDT and CDR2 FYEKMQ (reference sequence). In nucleotides, the CDR3 is TGTGCCAGCAGCTTCAGGACTAGCGGGGTCACGATAGAGACCCAGTACTTC. Its protein is CASSFRTSGVTIETQYF.

The chain links TRBV12-3 or TRBV12-4 to TRBJ2-2; D is unresolved. This CDR3 is built from 14 residues. V lost 6 bases and J 4 bases, leaving 12 bases between the germline ends. The CDR3 nucleotides read TGTGCCAGCAGCCCCTTCAGCCCCACCGGGGAGCTGTTTTTT. It codes for CASSPFSPTGELFF.

The J gene is TRBJ1-2, the V gene TRBV4-1, with a tentative D call TRBD1 (5 bases). The ends were cut back, 0 bases at V and 3 bases at J, with 11 bases in the middle. The CDR3 covers 15 residues. Germline values: CDR1 MGHRA, CDR2 YSYEKL. The CDR3 protein is CASSQDVRVHYGYTF. CDR3 DNA: TGCGCCAGCAGCCAAGACGTCAGGGTTCACTATGGCTACACCTTC.

J is TRBJ2-1 and V is TRBV4-1; 12 positions agree with TRBD2. Germline loops: CDR1 MGHRA, CDR2 YSYEKL. The CDR3 sequence is 18 residues long. Trimming at V came to 3 bases and at J to 2 bases, leaving 8 bases not matched to a gene. The CDR3 DNA reads as TGCGCCAGCAGCCAGGGGCTAGCGGGAGGGATCACCTACAATGAGCAGTTCTTC. It specifies CASSQGLAGGITYNEQFF.

This chain links TRBV5-1 with TRBJ2-3; D gene ambiguous. Germline lookup yields CDR1 SGHRS and CDR2 YFSETQ. Trimming took off 3 bases at V and 1 base at J, with 12 bases between the two ends. The CDR3 loop spans 15 amino acids. This CDR3 reads CASSSTDTGTDTQYF. DNA of the CDR3: TGCGCCAGCAGCTCGACCGACACGGGCACAGATACGCAGTATTTT.

This chain links TRBV2 with TRBJ2-5, with D perhaps matching TRBD2 (6 bases). Per germline, CDR1 SNHLY and CDR2 FYNNEI. This CDR3 has 13 residues. Trimming removed 8 bases from V and 5 bases from J, with 15 bases in between. The CDR3 here is CASGGGIGETQYF. The CDR3 DNA reads TGTGCCAGCGGTGGGGGGATTGGGGAGACCCAGTACTTC.

The chain is built from TRBV24-1 and TRBJ2-2, with TRBD2 matching over 10 bases. Germline-derived CDR1 and CDR2 are KGHDR and SFDVKD. The CDR3 has 14 residues. The J segment lost 7 bases and the V segment lost 6 bases, leaving 4 bases of the junction unmatched. The CDR3 spells CATSSGRVDGELFF. Here the CDR3 DNA reads TGTGCCACCAGTAGCGGGAGGGTCGACGGGGAGCTGTTTTTT.

As for this clonotype: The germline gene is not matched at one end of the junction; a read error may be the cause. The chain uses TRBV5-1 and TRBJ2-4, with D possibly called TRBD1 or TRBD2 (6 bases each). The CDR3 totals 16 residues. Germline CDR1 reads SGHRS; CDR2 reads YFSETQ. CDR3 in amino acids: CAGSLDGGGAKNIQYF. In DNA form, the CDR3 reads TGCGCCGGCAGCTTGGATGGAGGGGGGGCCAAAAACATTCAGTACTTC.